Following are 15 T cell receptor beta chains from one sample sequenced in a study of beta chain features in type 1 diabetes. No cognate antigen is known for these TCRs. Study conclusions and caveats: For Type 1 diabetes patients, all four CD4+ subsets carried TCRB CDR3s that were moderately but significantly shorter.

The authors reverse transcribed all of the isolated RNA, so sequencing captured expressed TCRB transcripts. The repertoire was sequenced with immunoSEQ multiplex PCR; TCRdb's copy has only in-frame clones and lacks some. The sample carries 400,000 or so clones, about 10% recorded once. Sequenced input: central memory CD4+ T cells from blood. The receptors were gathered from a man younger than 40 with type 1 diabetes.

V is TRBV4-1 and J is TRBJ2-7, with 12 bases that match TRBD2. Germline trimming cut 2 bases from V and 2 bases from J; bases unmatched to any gene: 7. The CDR3 length is 17 residues. Germline assignment: CDR1 MGHRA and CDR2 YSYEKL. CDR3: CASSQTGTSGRTYEQYF. The CDR3, as DNA: TGCGCCAGCAGCCAAACCGGGACTAGCGGGCGTACCTACGAGCAGTACTTC.

The V and J genes are TRBV5-1 and TRBJ2-1, with D possibly matching TRBD2 (5 bases). Germline V lookup: CDR1 SGHRS, CDR2 YFSETQ. The V and J ends lost 3 bases and 0 bases respectively, with 13 bases between them. CDR3 length: 16 amino acids. Here the CDR3 DNA reads TGCGCCAGCAGCTCGACTATCAAGAGCTCCTACAATGAGCAGTTCTTC. Translation gives CASSSTIKSSYNEQFF.

This clone was seen only a few times. The chain joins TRBV6-1 to TRBJ2-3; TRBD2 matches at 7 bases. Looked up from germline, CDR1 is MNHNS and CDR2 is SASEGT. The V gene end was trimmed by 3 bases and the J gene end by 4 bases; junction bases not matched to a gene: 7. The CDR3 has 15 residues. The CDR3 loop reads CASSDGGRAADTQYF. CDR3 DNA: TGTGCCAGCAGTGACGGGGGGAGGGCAGCAGATACGCAGTATTTT.

This clone occurred many times. CDR3 nucleotides: TGTGCCAGCAGTGAAGGGACAGGGGCGATCTCTGGAAACACCATATATTTT. This encodes CASSEGTGAISGNTIYF. V is TRBV2 and J is TRBJ1-3; 9 bases line up with TRBD1. Trimming removed 1 base from V and 0 bases from J; junction bases left unmatched: 4. The CDR3 is 17 residues long. Per the germline V gene, CDR1 is SNHLY and CDR2 is FYNNEI.

The chain is built from TRBV4-3 and TRBJ2-7, with D unresolved. The V gene lost 3 bases and the J gene lost 4 bases, with 10 bases spanning the gap. This CDR3 contains 13 residues. From germline, CDR1 is LGHNA and CDR2 YSLEER. The CDR3 sequence is CASSHGTAYEQYF. For the CDR3, the DNA is TGCGCCAGCAGCCATGGAACAGCGTACGAGCAGTACTTC.

The V gene is TRBV1, the J gene TRBJ2-7; TRBD1 is taken as the D call from the table, unchecked against the DNA. TRBV1 is described as a pseudogene. This CDR3 region has 14 residues. The CDR3 nucleotides are TGCACCAGCAGCCAAACAGGACCCCACTACGAGCAGTACTTC. This encodes CTSSQTGPHYEQYF.

There are many counts of this clone. V usage is TRBV28 and J usage is TRBJ2-7, with unresolved D. This CDR3 spans 11 amino acids. Deletions cut 3 bases from V and 12 bases from J, with 12 bases between. Germline V lookup: CDR1 MDHEN, CDR2 SYDVKM. The CDR3 DNA reads TGTGCCAGCAGTTTTTATGGGGTCGGGTACTTC. It translates to CASSFYGVGYF.

V usage is TRBV27 and J usage is TRBJ2-7; the D call may be TRBD1 or TRBD2 (5 bases each). The V gene lost 1 base and the J gene lost 4 bases, with 14 bases spanning the gap. Germline V gives CDR1 MNHEY, CDR2 SMNVEV (reference sequence). The CDR3 is made up of 15 amino acids. In DNA, the CDR3 is TGTGCCAGCAGTTTATTGCCGGGGCCCTCTTACGAGCAGTACTTC. Encoded protein: CASSLLPGPSYEQYF.

This clone was seen a handful of times. This sequence joins TRBV29-1 and TRBJ1-3; D is perhaps TRBD1 (5 bases). The CDR3 is made up of 13 amino acids. V was cut by 7 bases and J by 4 bases, with 14 bases left in between. Germline V lookup: CDR1 SQVTM, CDR2 ANQGSEA. CDR3 in amino acids: CSASAGQGNTIYF. The DNA of the CDR3 is TGCAGCGCCTCGGCAGGGCAGGGAAACACCATATATTTT.

The chain recombines TRBV25-1 with TRBJ2-7, with D perhaps matching TRBD2 (5 bases). Germline-derived CDR1 and CDR2 are MGHDK and SYGVNS. V gave up 5 bases and J gave up 3 bases, with 17 bases separating them. This CDR3 has 15 residues. CDR3 DNA: TGTGCCAGCAGTCCTACGGGGATGTTAGGCTACGAGCAGTACTTC. The encoded protein is CASSPTGMLGYEQYF.

The rearrangement joins TRBV11-2 to TRBJ2-7; 7 nucleotides line up with TRBD1. CDR1 is SGHAT and CDR2 is FQNNGV in the germline V gene. V lost 5 bases to trimming and J lost 9 bases; unmatched junction nucleotides: 13. The CDR3 is 14 amino acids. Here the CDR3 reads CASSPQVGTVRQYF. The CDR3 bases are TGTGCCAGCAGCCCTCAAGTAGGGACAGTGAGGCAGTACTTC.

This chain links TRBV7-2 with TRBJ2-3; 8 positions match TRBD1. Trimming removed 5 bases from V and 2 bases from J; junction bases left unmatched: 9. This CDR3 spans 16 amino acids. Looked up from germline, CDR1 is SGHTA and CDR2 is FQGNSA. The CDR3 reads CASSPSPGQATDTQYF. The CDR3 bases are TGTGCCAGCAGCCCCTCACCGGGACAGGCCACAGATACGCAGTATTTT.

This clone was found a few times. V usage is TRBV6-5 and J usage is TRBJ1-2; 7 nucleotides line up with TRBD1. V lost 2 bases, J lost 5 bases, and 5 bases stayed unmatched. The CDR3 consists of 14 residues. CDR1 is MNHEY, CDR2 SVGAGI, per germline. Written as DNA, the CDR3 is TGTGCCAGCAGTTACGCAGGGGGAAATTATGGCTACACCTTC. Translating gives CASSYAGGNYGYTF.

The J gene is TRBJ2-3, the V gene TRBV6-6; D is unresolved. The CDR3 spans 12 residues. The V gene's germline CDR1 is MNHNY and CDR2 SVGAGI (reference sequence). With 5 bases removed from V and 2 bases from J, the gap between germline ends came to 5 bases. For the CDR3, the DNA is TGTGCCAGCAGTCAATTCACAGATACGCAGTATTTT. Residues: CASSQFTDTQYF.

The sample holds many counts of this clone. The chain is built from TRBV28 and TRBJ1-4; no clear D gene. The CDR3 extends over 14 amino acids. The germline V gene encodes CDR1 MDHEN and CDR2 SYDVKM. V lost 6 bases and J 0 bases, leaving 8 bases between the germline ends. CDR3 region: CASRDLATNEKLFF. CDR3 nucleotides: TGTGCCAGCAGGGACCTTGCAACTAATGAAAAACTGTTTTTT.